The rows below give T cell receptor beta chains drawn from one sample of a study of T cells in Graves' hyperthyroidism and ophthalmopathy. MiXCR was run by TCRdb on the multiplex PCR reads, yielding one entry per CDR3 protein. There are 350,000 or so distinct CDR3 sequences in the sample; around 18% occur only once, and 15% to 19% lies in the top ten. The specimen was blood. Receptors originate from a woman aged 40 to 50 with Graves' ophthalmopathy. Each CDR3 is given with its conserved first and last residue. A D gene is named only where the DNA matches it firmly.

cdr3_length	v_call	d_call	cdr3_aa
15	TRBV4-1	NA	CASSQDSLNTGELFF
17	TRBV5-1	NA	CASSLAPEPPLNTEAFF
13	TRBV30	NA	CAWSGGGGETQYF
17	TRBV7-6	TRBD2	CASSSPRLAGTQETQYF
16	TRBV27	NA	CASTSVYGGRGYEQYF
13	TRBV7-8	NA	CASSLKAAYEQYF
17	TRBV5-1	NA	CATKPPAPGLQDYEQYF
14	TRBV28	TRBD1	CASRFRDREETQYF
15	TRBV12-3/TRBV12-4	TRBD2	CASTPTSGRLETQYF
13	TRBV29-1	TRBD1	CSVGQGAGETQYF
12	TRBV28	NA	CASSLNFYEQYF
12	TRBV29-1	NA	CSVATGFWELFF
15	TRBV28	NA	CASSPIRTEKETQYF
16	TRBV6-1	TRBD1	CASSEPGQLNTGELFF
13	TRBV6-1	TRBD1	CASRLDRAYGYTF
15	TRBV6-1	NA	CASSEEEGGNQPQHF
14	TRBV7-9	TRBD1	CASSYSRGGDGYTF
15	TRBV12-3/TRBV12-4	TRBD1	CASSSRTGPNYGYTF
14	TRBV6-5	NA	CASSYGNHGYEQYF
12	TRBV12-3/TRBV12-4	NA	CASRLGGNEQFF
14	TRBV24-1	TRBD2	CATGTSGRSGELFF
12	TRBV29-1	NA	CSVEEQRYGYTF
13	TRBV11-2	NA	CASSFLAQETQYF
17	TRBV4-3	NA	CASSQERKASNTGELFF
15	TRBV20-1	NA	CSASLLFEGAYEQYF
14	TRBV6-5	NA	CASSYDSPNTEAFF
15	TRBV27	NA	CASSRGGAGANVLTF
16	TRBV27	NA	CASSLKGNRVGNEQYF
16	TRBV5-1	NA	CASSLEGGLSSYEQYF
14	TRBV12-3/TRBV12-4	NA	CASNPRSANYGYTF
16	TRBV27	TRBD2	CASSFQGLAGGETQYF
14	TRBV2	NA	CASNEGRDTGELFF
14	TRBV7-9	NA	CASSLLGLDTEAFF
18	TRBV27	TRBD1	CASSLTGLGTGGGNTIYF
15	TRBV27	NA	CASRYDSVSNQPQHF
14	TRBV18	NA	CASSDQGSTYEQYF
12	TRBV28	NA	CATTGFPNTIYF
15	TRBV19	NA	CASSIIGDVNTEAFF
14	TRBV30	NA	CAWSVTGTSREQYF
16	TRBV20-1	TRBD2	CSARVASGASTDTQYF
18	TRBV28	TRBD2	CASSFSWGAGGGTDTQYF
14	TRBV4-2	NA	CASSQDLSTGELFF
12	TRBV11-3	NA	CSSSSATGELFF
13	TRBV12-3/TRBV12-4	NA	CASSWDPRDGYTF
17	TRBV13	TRBD2	CASSLGLADSFGETQYF
14	TRBV12-3/TRBV12-4	TRBD1	CASRGQGLNTEAFF
14	TRBV20-1	NA	CSARGTGRNYGYTF
13	TRBV19	TRBD2	CASSSGGSYEQYF
16	TRBV12-3/TRBV12-4	TRBD1	CASSFCHRGLCAEAFF
12	TRBV6-1	NA	CASRPGGGPDTF
15	TRBV6-1	NA	CASSEEAVPTYEQYF
13	TRBV7-2	NA	CASSLAGIGAQYF
14	TRBV28	TRBD1	CASRPQGRNYGYTF
14	TRBV5-1	NA	CASSLEGRPGEQYF
13	TRBV2	NA	CASSEAYNSPLHF
16	TRBV3-1	NA	CASSQTVGGRNSPLHF